The 32 T cell receptor beta chains listed next were all sequenced from one sample in a study of early stage breast cancer tumors. The protocol was immunoSEQ multiplex PCR, while the TCRdb copy is restricted to in-frame clones and leaves out a portion. Of 9,000 to 10,000 clones in the sample, around 60% were seen once. The sequenced sample consisted of breast tumor tissue. These receptors were taken from a person between 60 and 70 years old with breast cancer.

By sample share, this clone is medium-sized (0.01 to 0.1%). The chain links TRBV2 to TRBJ2-5; tentatively, D is TRBD1 (6 bases). The CDR3 runs 15 residues. CDR1 is SNHLY and CDR2 is FYNNEI in the germline V gene. V dropped 3 bases and J dropped 1 base, with 12 bases sitting between them. For the CDR3, the DNA is TGTGCCAGCAGTGAGTGGACAGAAGCCCAAGAGACCCAGTACTTC. This gives the protein CASSEWTEAQETQYF. Full variable domain (remainder filled in from reference TRBV2 and TRBJ2-5): EPEVTQTPSHQVTQMGQEVILRCVPISNHLYFYWYRQILGQKVEFLVSFYNNEISEKSEIFDDQFSVERPDGSNFTLKIRSTKLEDSAMYFCASSEWTEAQETQYFGPGTRLLVL.

The V call is TRBV28, the J call TRBJ2-7, with TRBD2 matching 10 bases. The CDR3 runs 15 residues. The V gene end was trimmed by 7 bases and the J gene end by 2 bases; junction bases not matched to a gene: 8. CDR1 and CDR2 from the germline V gene are MDHEN and SYDVKM. The CDR3 protein is CASTQAGTSAYEQYF. Here the CDR3 DNA reads TGTGCCAGCACCCAGGCTGGGACTAGCGCCTACGAGCAGTACTTC.

A few counts support this clone. The chain combines TRBV6-1 with TRBJ2-6; D gene ambiguous. This CDR3 comprises 15 residues. CDR1 and CDR2 (germline): MNHNS, SASEGT. V lost 1 base and J 0 bases, leaving 4 bases between the germline ends. CDR3 coding DNA: TGTGCCAGCAGTGAAGGGGGCTCTGGGGCCAACGTCCTGACTTTC. Protein: CASSEGGSGANVLTF.

This sequence joins TRBV28 and TRBJ2-5, with D perhaps TRBD1 (6 bases). The CDR3 consists of 15 residues. Germline V CDR1 and CDR2: MDHEN, SYDVKM. The V end lost 4 bases, the J end lost 4 bases, and 16 bases lay between the germline ends. The CDR3 loop is CASSYVGGLGETQYF. The CDR3 DNA follows: TGTGCCAGCAGTTATGTAGGGGGTTTGGGAGAGACCCAGTACTTC.

J is TRBJ2-1 and V is TRBV5-8; D not certain. Trimming stripped 10 bases from V and 4 bases from J, with 18 bases between. Germline V gene lookup returns CDR1 SGHTS and CDR2 YDEGEE. The CDR3 runs to 14 residues. CDR3 residues: CAGNDRQPYNEQFF. For the CDR3, the DNA is TGTGCCGGGAACGACCGACAACCTTACAATGAGCAGTTCTTC.

This clone was found a few times. The rearrangement joins TRBV19 to TRBJ1-2; unclear D gene. This CDR3 region has 13 residues. The germline V and J ends were trimmed by 6 bases and 3 bases, with 11 bases remaining between them. Germline V lookup: CDR1 LNHDA, CDR2 SQIVND (reference sequence). The CDR3 DNA reads as TGTGCCAGTAGGAAGCGGGAGTACTATGGCTACACCTTC. Residues: CASRKREYYGYTF.

V usage is TRBV7-9 and J usage is TRBJ2-3; 13 bases agree with TRBD2. Losses at the gene ends were 7 bases for V and 0 bases for J; bases not matched to a gene: 4. Per the germline V gene, CDR1 is SEHNR and CDR2 is FQNEAQ (reference sequence). The CDR3 sequence is 16 residues long. CDR3 in amino acids: CASTTSGGWSTDTQYF. CDR3 nucleotides: TGTGCCAGCACGACTAGCGGGGGGTGGAGCACAGATACGCAGTATTTT.

This clone showed up just once. The chain carries TRBV5-1 and TRBJ1-4; D ambiguous. The CDR3 loop spans 15 amino acids. V was trimmed by 4 bases and J by 5 bases, leaving 15 bases between them. Germline-derived CDR1 and CDR2 are SGHRS and YFSETQ. The CDR3 nucleotides read TGCGCCAGCAGCCGTAGCCCCGCCTTCAATGAAAAACTGTTTTTT. This codes for CASSRSPAFNEKLFF.

This clone was seen just once. The chain joins TRBV25-1 to TRBJ2-2; a possible D gene is TRBD1 (5 bases). The CDR3 is 14 residues long. V was trimmed by 0 bases and J by 3 bases, leaving 5 bases between them. Germline CDR1 and CDR2: MGHDK and SYGVNS. The CDR3 reads CASSEYRDTGELFF. The CDR3, as DNA: TGTGCCAGCAGTGAATACAGGGACACCGGGGAGCTGTTTTTT.

This chain links TRBV7-9 with TRBJ2-7; TRBD2 matches at 11 bases. The germline gives CDR1 SEHNR, CDR2 FQNEAQ (reference sequence). V lost 4 bases to trimming and J lost 6 bases; unmatched junction nucleotides: 5. This CDR3 is built from 14 residues. As DNA, the CDR3 is TGTGCCAGCAGCTCGGGGACTAGCGGATCCGAGCAGTACTTC. The encoded protein is CASSSGTSGSEQYF.

The chain recombines TRBV7-9 with TRBJ1-1; no reliable D call. The CDR3 runs 15 residues. Germline lookup yields CDR1 SEHNR and CDR2 FQNEAQ (reference sequence). Trimming removed 2 bases from V and 6 bases from J, with 16 bases in between. CDR3 residues: CASSLSNSGGSEAFF. The CDR3 DNA reads as TGTGCCAGCAGCTTAAGTAACAGTGGTGGGTCTGAAGCTTTCTTT.

This clone was counted only a few times. The chain recombines TRBV20-1 with TRBJ1-1; D remains unclear. CDR1 and CDR2 from the germline V gene are DFQATT and SNEGSKA (reference sequence). The CDR3 length is 10 residues. V dropped 6 bases and J dropped 1 base, with 3 bases sitting between them. The CDR3 protein is CSARNTEAFF. CDR3 DNA: TGCAGTGCCAGGAACACTGAAGCTTTCTTT.

This clone was observed a handful of times. V gene TRBV29-1 combines with J gene TRBJ2-3; 9 positions agree with TRBD2. V lost 1 base, J lost 6 bases, and 8 bases stayed unmatched. Looked up from germline, CDR1 is SQVTM and CDR2 is ANQGSEA. CDR3 length equals 15 residues. This CDR3 is CSVEGGAGGWDTQYF. The CDR3 DNA reads as TGCAGCGTTGAAGGAGGTGCGGGAGGGTGGGATACGCAGTATTTT.

This chain uses TRBV7-2 with TRBJ2-1, with D perhaps TRBD1 or TRBD2 (6 bases each). The CDR3 totals 17 residues. The ends were cut back, 1 base at V and 6 bases at J, with 19 bases in the middle. Per germline, CDR1 SGHTA and CDR2 FQGNSA. The CDR3 nucleotides are TGTGCCAGCAGCTTAGGGGGAGCGGGTCAAGGGGGCAATGAGCAGTTCTTC. It codes for CASSLGGAGQGGNEQFF.

The chain links TRBV7-8 to TRBJ1-2; no definite D call. The length of the CDR3 is 16 residues. Germline loops: CDR1 SGHVS, CDR2 FQNEAQ. V lost 5 bases to trimming and J lost 12 bases, with 28 bases between them. The CDR3 spells CASSPTSSPRPDLDTF. DNA for the CDR3: TGTGCCAGCAGCCCAACTTCCTCTCCCCGCCCTGACCTGGACACCTTC.

The J gene is TRBJ2-7, the V gene TRBV5-1; 7 positions agree with TRBD2. The J segment lost 2 bases and the V segment lost 4 bases, leaving 6 bases of the junction unmatched. CDR3 length: 14 residues. Germline V gene data show CDR1 as SGHRS and CDR2 as YFSETQ. CDR3 nucleotides: TGCGCCAGCAGCCATAGCGGGCCGACCTACGAGCAGTACTTC. Translating gives CASSHSGPTYEQYF.

The rearrangement joins TRBV7-9 to TRBJ2-3; 11 nucleotides match TRBD2. Per the germline V gene, CDR1 is SEHNR and CDR2 is FQNEAQ (reference sequence). This CDR3 is built from 17 residues. V shed 5 bases and J 2 bases; nucleotides not matched to a gene: 9. The CDR3 here is CASSAKRLAGNTDTQYF. The CDR3, as DNA: TGTGCCAGCAGCGCGAAAAGACTAGCGGGAAACACAGATACGCAGTATTTT.

This chain uses TRBV25-1 with TRBJ2-2, with D possibly matching TRBD1 (6 bases). The CDR3 is 14 amino acids. V lost 8 bases and J lost 4, with 14 bases in between. The V gene's germline CDR1 is MGHDK and CDR2 SYGVNS. CDR3 nucleotides: TGTGCCAGCGGTGCCGGGACAATCACCGGGGAGCTGTTTTTT. Translation: CASGAGTITGELFF.

This chain links TRBV5-1 with TRBJ1-1, with TRBD1 as a possible D gene (5 bases). Germline CDR1 and CDR2: SGHRS and YFSETQ. This CDR3 comprises 14 residues. V was pared by 0 bases and J by 0 bases, with 6 bases between. The CDR3 nucleotides read TGCGCCAGCAGCTTGGACAGGTTGAACACTGAAGCTTTCTTT. It codes for CASSLDRLNTEAFF.

V usage is TRBV11-2 and J usage is TRBJ2-5; TRBD2 agrees at 11 bases. Trimming cost V 1 base and J 4 bases; bases outside gene matches: 5. This CDR3 region has 16 residues. CDR1 is SGHAT, CDR2 FQNNGV, per germline. CDR3 residues: CASSLANGLAGETQYF. Written as DNA, the CDR3 is TGTGCCAGCAGCTTAGCGAACGGACTAGCGGGAGAGACCCAGTACTTC. The full variable domain, its missing parts supplied by reference TRBV11-2 and TRBJ2-5, is EAGVAQSPRYKIIEKRQSVAFWCNPISGHATLYWYQQILGQGPKLLIQFQNNGVVDDSQLPKDRFSAERLKGVDSTLKIQPAKLEDSAVYLCASSLANGLAGETQYFGPGTRLLVL.

This chain joins TRBV28 and TRBJ1-2; D might be TRBD1 (5 bases). Germline CDR1 and CDR2: MDHEN and SYDVKM. This CDR3 has 15 amino acids. Here the CDR3 DNA reads TGTGTCTCCCGGGGCGCCCGGAAACTAAACTATGGCTACACCTTC. Translating it yields CVSRGARKLNYGYTF.

This clone has only a few counts. V and J are TRBV6-5 and TRBJ1-6; D call uncertain. Trimming took 0 bases from V and 7 from J, leaving 13 bases between them. Germline CDR1 is MNHEY and CDR2 is SVGAGI. The CDR3 has 16 residues. CDR3 sequence: CASSYSDRVRNSPLHF. The CDR3 DNA reads TGTGCCAGCAGTTACTCCGATCGGGTTAGAAATTCACCCCTCCACTTT.

This clone has more than one count but fewer than ten. This chain links TRBV7-6 with TRBJ1-3; D is ambiguous. The V gene's germline CDR1 is SGHVS and CDR2 FNYEAQ. V was clipped by 1 base and J by 2 bases, with 9 bases between them. The CDR3 is 15 amino acids. The CDR3 is CASSLDETTGNTIYF. As DNA, the CDR3 is TGTGCCAGCAGCTTAGATGAGACGACTGGAAACACCATATATTTT.

With respect to this clone: The junction and the germline gene differ at one end; a read error may be behind it. V gene TRBV7-7 combines with J gene TRBJ2-3; TRBD1 aligns across 10 bases. The CDR3 contains 21 residues. From germline, CDR1 is SSHAT and CDR2 FNYEAQ (reference sequence). CDR3 coding DNA: TGTGCTAGCAGCTTATGGCCTTCGGGGACAGGGGAAGGAGAAGGCACAGATACGCAGTATTTT. It specifies CASSLWPSGTGEGEGTDTQYF.

V is TRBV9 and J is TRBJ2-4, with TRBD1 identical over 7 bases. Germline V CDR1 and CDR2: SGDLS, YYNGEE. This CDR3 comprises 17 residues. The V and J ends lost 4 bases and 3 bases, in that order; junction bases with no gene match: 13. The CDR3 DNA reads TGTGCCAGCAGCCCTCGAGAAACGACAGGGAGCAAAAACATTCAGTACTTC. Translated, it gives CASSPRETTGSKNIQYF.

This clone was observed a handful of times. This chain joins TRBV7-9 and TRBJ2-2; TRBD2 is a possible D gene (5 bases). CDR1 and CDR2 from the germline V gene are SEHNR and FQNEAQ (reference sequence). Trimming took off 5 bases at V and 0 bases at J, with 13 bases between the two ends. This CDR3 comprises 16 residues. For the CDR3, the DNA is TGTGCCAGCAGCCATCAGTGGGAGCCGAACACCGGGGAGCTGTTTTTT. Translating gives CASSHQWEPNTGELFF.

The genes are TRBV29-1 and TRBJ2-1, with 7 bases lining up with TRBD1. V shed 1 base and J 10 bases; nucleotides not matched to a gene: 10. CDR1 is SQVTM, CDR2 ANQGSEA, per germline. The CDR3 loop spans 14 amino acids. Here the CDR3 DNA reads TGCAGCGTTGAAGGGGCAGGGGGTGGTAAGGAGCAGTTCTTC. Residues: CSVEGAGGGKEQFF.

The chain is built from TRBV7-2 and TRBJ2-2, with D unresolved. The V and J ends lost 2 bases and 2 bases respectively, with 6 bases between them. CDR3 size: 14 residues. The V gene's germline CDR1 is SGHTA and CDR2 FQGNSA. The CDR3 DNA is TGTGCCAGCAGCTTACACCCAAACACCGGGGAGCTGTTTTTT. It specifies CASSLHPNTGELFF.

The table lists this clone with a count of one. The chain recombines TRBV7-2 with TRBJ1-6, with D possibly being TRBD1 (6 bases). Germline V gene lookup returns CDR1 SGHTA and CDR2 FQGNSA. The CDR3 sequence is 17 residues long. Between the trimmed V and J ends, which lost 2 bases and 0 bases, there was a span of 11 bases. The CDR3 nucleotides are TGTGCCAGCAGCTTAAGGGGGGTTAGCTCCTATAATTCACCCCTCCACTTT. Translation gives CASSLRGVSSYNSPLHF.

This clone was seen more than once but under ten times. This CDR3 is CASSRPSGEEQFF. CDR3 nucleotide sequence: TGTGCCAGCAGCCGCCCTAGCGGGGAGGAGCAGTTCTTC. The gene calls are TRBV7-9 and TRBJ2-1; 9 nucleotides line up with TRBD2. Germline values: CDR1 SEHNR, CDR2 FQNEAQ (reference sequence). The CDR3 has 13 amino acids. V was pared by 5 bases and J by 10 bases, with 6 bases of the junction left unmatched.

Here the CDR3 DNA reads TGTGCCAGCAGTGAATCAGTCCGGGGGCAGGCTTTCTTT. Encoded protein: CASSESVRGQAFF. The gene calls are TRBV6-1 and TRBJ1-1; D may be TRBD1 (6 bases). Deletions cut 2 bases from V and 11 bases from J, with 15 bases between. Germline V lookup: CDR1 MNHNS, CDR2 SASEGT. This CDR3 spans 13 amino acids.

The V gene is TRBV15, the J gene TRBJ1-4; TRBD1 matches 8 bases. The CDR3 totals 15 residues. V was clipped by 3 bases and J by 7 bases; unmatched bases: 7. Germline assignment: CDR1 LNHNV and CDR2 YYDKDF (reference sequence). DNA of the CDR3: TGTGCCACCAGCAGTCGACAGGGGCGAGGTGAAAAACTGTTTTTT. This sequence encodes CATSSRQGRGEKLFF.